This TCR beta chain derives from a study of neurological immune-mediated disorders. General observations from the study: Across subjects, expanded clones had no CDR3 amino acid sequences in common, pointing to private repertoires in all groups.

This CDR3 is built from 15 residues. In germline, CDR1 is SGHNT, CDR2 YYREEE (reference sequence). Concerning this clonotype itself: The antigen is not known. One base away lies a much larger clone, so this may be a sequencing read error.

As to time point: longitudinal time-point 1 (baseline). As healthy controls, volunteers from a blood bank in Maryland, USA, were used. Unsorted libraries came from 2 million PBMCs stored at -80 °C. From the 5' RACE reads, TCRdb called clonotypes with MiXCR, one entry per CDR3 protein. The sample includes over 55,000 distinct CDR3 sequences, about a tenth of them seen just once. This chain links TRBV5-4 with TRBJ2-5; 9 nucleotides match TRBD2. The sample taken for sequencing was PBMCs. The sequence came from a man aged 25 to 40 in good health. The CDR3 DNA is TGTGCCAGCAGCCCTCCCCTAGCGGGGAAAGAGAACCAGTACTTC. Its translation: CASSPPLAGKENQYF.